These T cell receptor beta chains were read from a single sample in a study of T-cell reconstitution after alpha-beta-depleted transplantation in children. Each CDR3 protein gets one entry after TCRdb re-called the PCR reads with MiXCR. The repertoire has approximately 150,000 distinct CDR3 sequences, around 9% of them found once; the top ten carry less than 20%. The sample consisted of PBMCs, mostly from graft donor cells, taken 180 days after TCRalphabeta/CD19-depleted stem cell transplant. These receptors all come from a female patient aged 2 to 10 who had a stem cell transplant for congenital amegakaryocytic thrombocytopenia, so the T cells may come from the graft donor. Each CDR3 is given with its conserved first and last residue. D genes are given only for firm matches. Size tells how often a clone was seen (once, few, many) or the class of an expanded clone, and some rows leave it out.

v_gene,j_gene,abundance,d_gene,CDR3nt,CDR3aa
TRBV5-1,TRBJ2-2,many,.,TGCGCCAGCAGCTTGGTCCCGGGGGCCTCCGGGGAGCTGTTTTTT,CASSLVPGASGELFF
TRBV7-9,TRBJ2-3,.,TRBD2,TGTGCCAGCAGCTTAAGCGGGGTCGCAGATACGCAGTATTTT,CASSLSGVADTQYF
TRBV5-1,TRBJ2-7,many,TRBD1,TGCGCCAGCAGCTTAAGGTCCGGGACAGGGATGGAGGAGCAGTACTTC,CASSLRSGTGMEEQYF
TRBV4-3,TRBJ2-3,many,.,TGCGCCAGCAGCCAAGCGGGAGCTGTGACAGATACGCAGTATTTT,CASSQAGAVTDTQYF
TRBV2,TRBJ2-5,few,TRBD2,TGTGCCAGCAGTGAAGCGCTTTTTGGTCAGCGGGGGGTTCGGGTTCAGGCAGAGACCCAGTACTTC,CASSEALFGQRGVRVQAETQYF
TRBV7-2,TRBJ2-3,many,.,TGTGCCAGCAGCTTAGGTCTAACCACAGATACGCAGTATTTT,CASSLGLTTDTQYF
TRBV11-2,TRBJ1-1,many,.,TGTGCCAGCAGCTTGCAGCGCCCCACTGAAGCTTTCTTT,CASSLQRPTEAFF
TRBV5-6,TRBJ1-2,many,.,TGTGCCAGCAGCCTGAGCCAGGACTATGGCTACACCTTC,CASSLSQDYGYTF
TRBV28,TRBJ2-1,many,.,TGTGCCAGCAGAAAAGCGGCCAGCTCCTACAATGAGCAGTTCTTC,CASRKAASSYNEQFF
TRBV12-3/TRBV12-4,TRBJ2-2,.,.,TGTGCCAGCAACGACAGGCTCGCGAACACCGGGGAGCTGTTTTTT,CASNDRLANTGELFF